This passage covers 19 T cell receptor beta chains from one sample sequenced in a study of CD8 T cells in ankylosing spondylitis (dated by TCRdb to 2015 to 2018). The library was made by 5' RACE. Reads for this sample came from an Illumina HiSeq 2500. Using fastp at Q25 and MiXCR, TCRdb reprocessed the public reads and kept productive beta chains. Rows with one shared CDR3 protein collapse into an entry with the most common genes and DNA. This sample is represented by about 390,000 distinct CDR3 sequences; around 20% of them were singletons. The ten largest clones capture 15% to 20% of the sample. These receptors lack a known antigen. Overall study results and their limits: Blood from ankylosing spondylitis patients appeared to be characterized by a TCR beta motif composed of eight or nine highly homologous amino acid variants.

The sample comprised blood, either unsorted or a sorted T cell fraction (not recorded which). The source is a male donor with ankylosing spondylitis.

As DNA, the CDR3 is TGTGCCAGCAGCTTACGGCGGGACAGCACAGATACGCAGTATTTT. Its protein is CASSLRRDSTDTQYF. V is TRBV7-2 and J is TRBJ2-3, with a possible D match to TRBD2 (6 bases). The CDR3 has 15 amino acids. The V end lost 2 bases, the J end lost 0 bases, and 9 bases lay between the germline ends. Per germline, CDR1 SGHTA and CDR2 FQGNSA.

This clonotype was observed at least ten times. V and J are TRBV29-1 and TRBJ2-7, with D possibly TRBD1 on 8 matching bases. Per the germline V gene, CDR1 is SQVTM and CDR2 is ANQGSEA. The CDR3 consists of 14 residues. Trimming removed 4 bases from V and 4 bases from J, with 17 bases in between. This chain's CDR3 is CSVAPGQGGYEQYF. In DNA form, the CDR3 reads TGCAGCGTTGCCCCCGGACAGGGAGGGTACGAGCAGTACTTC.

The J gene is TRBJ2-7, the V gene TRBV24-1, with 9 bases aligning to TRBD2. Germline V CDR1 and CDR2: KGHDR, SFDVKD. V lost 4 bases and J lost 0; bases outside the gene matches: 9. The CDR3 covers 17 residues. CDR3 sequence: CATSEVEREANSYEQYF. CDR3 DNA: TGTGCCACCAGTGAAGTGGAGCGGGAGGCGAACTCCTACGAGCAGTACTTC.

The chain uses TRBV15 and TRBJ2-2; 9 nucleotides align to TRBD2. The CDR3 sequence is 18 residues long. With V trimmed by 0 bases and J by 1 base, 6 bases remained unmatched. Germline-derived CDR1 and CDR2 are LNHNV and YYDKDF (reference sequence). The DNA of the CDR3 is TGTGCCACCAGCAGAGACCTGGCGGGAGGGGGGAACACCGGGGAGCTGTTTTTT. Protein product: CATSRDLAGGGNTGELFF.

The chain uses TRBV10-3 and TRBJ2-5; 10 bases are shared with TRBD2. The CDR3 loop spans 15 amino acids. Germline CDR1 is ENHRY and CDR2 is SYGVKD. V shed 5 bases and J 5 bases; nucleotides not matched to a gene: 8. The CDR3 DNA reads TGTGCCATCAGTCCGGGACTAGCGAAATCGGAGACCCAGTACTTC. Amino acid sequence: CAISPGLAKSETQYF.

This clonotype showed up just a few times. This rearrangement joins TRBV12-3 or TRBV12-4 to TRBJ2-2, with D unresolved. The V and J ends lost 7 bases and 1 base respectively, with 10 bases between them. The CDR3 consists of 14 residues. CDR3 loop: CASNAPWNTGELFF. CDR3 DNA sequence: TGTGCCAGCAACGCACCCTGGAACACCGGGGAGCTGTTTTTT.

This clonotype showed up just a few times. The rearrangement uses TRBV12-3 or TRBV12-4 and TRBJ1-1; weak D call: TRBD1 (5 bases). With 3 bases removed from V and 6 bases from J, the gap between germline ends came to 14 bases. The length of the CDR3 is 14 residues. CDR3 region: CASSLVGLGPEAFF. The CDR3 nucleotides read TGTGCCAGCAGTTTGGTGGGGCTCGGCCCTGAAGCTTTCTTT.

A few counts support this clonotype. The germline gene is not matched at one end of the junction; a read error may be the cause. The chain employs TRBV6-2 or TRBV6-3 and TRBJ2-1; the D is unclear. From germline, CDR1 is MNHEY and CDR2 SVGEGT. There are 14 residues in the CDR3. CDR3 nucleotides: TGTGCCAGCAGTGACTCCGGCTCCTACAATGAGCAGTTCTTC. It specifies CASSDSGSYNEQFF.

The rearrangement links TRBV6-5 to TRBJ1-5; no firm D call. CDR1 is MNHEY, CDR2 SVGAGI, per germline. The ends were cut back, 0 bases at V and 10 bases at J, with 16 bases in the middle. CDR3 length: 15 residues. Here the CDR3 DNA reads TGTGCCAGCAGTTACTCCCGGCAGGATTCGTCCCCCCAGCATTTT. Residues: CASSYSRQDSSPQHF.

The chain combines TRBV5-1 with TRBJ1-1, with 9 bases fitting TRBD1. The germline CDR1 and CDR2 sequences are SGHRS and YFSETQ. J lost 10 bases, V lost 4 bases, and 5 bases had no gene match. The CDR3 is 12 amino acids. As DNA, the CDR3 is TGCGCCAGCAGCCTGGGACAGGGAGGAGCTTTCTTT. Protein: CASSLGQGGAFF.

The V gene is TRBV5-1, the J gene TRBJ2-5; possibly TRBD1 for D (6 bases). The CDR3 is 16 amino acids. Per germline, CDR1 SGHRS and CDR2 YFSETQ. V was shortened by 1 base and J by 4 bases, with 17 bases between the two germline ends. The CDR3 DNA is TGCGCCAGCAGCTTGACCAAGTCCGGGACAACAGAGACCCAGTACTTC. Protein product: CASSLTKSGTTETQYF.

The genes are TRBV5-1 and TRBJ2-7, with 7 bases lining up with TRBD1. V shed 1 base and J 5 bases; nucleotides not matched to a gene: 15. Germline V lookup: CDR1 SGHRS, CDR2 YFSETQ. This CDR3 region has 17 residues. The CDR3 DNA sequence: TGCGCCAGCAGCTTGCCTAGGGACAGTGAACGAGGGAACGAGCAGTACTTC. As protein: CASSLPRDSERGNEQYF.

This clonotype has just a few counts. The V call is TRBV3-1, the J call TRBJ1-2; unclear D gene. V was trimmed by 1 base and J by 5 bases, leaving 17 bases between them. Germline lookup yields CDR1 LGHDT and CDR2 YNNKEL (reference sequence). The CDR3 extends over 16 amino acids. In nucleotides, the CDR3 is TGTGCCAGCAGCCAAGTCGATTGGTACGGATTGTATGGCTACACCTTC. Amino acids: CASSQVDWYGLYGYTF. Full variable domain (outside the CDR3, taken from reference TRBV3-1 and TRBJ1-2): DTAVSQTPKYLVTQMGNDKSIKCEQNLGHDTMYWYKQDSKKFLKIMFSYNNKELIINETVPNRFSPKSPDKAHLNLHINSLELGDSAVYFCASSQVDWYGLYGYTFGSGTRLTVV.

This clonotype was counted only a few times. V gene TRBV28 combines with J gene TRBJ1-5; D gene ambiguous. CDR3 length: 15 residues. V lost 6 bases, J lost 1 base, and 13 bases lay in between. From germline, CDR1 is MDHEN and CDR2 SYDVKM. The CDR3 coding sequence is TGTGCCAGCAGCCCTATGCAGGAGAGCAATCAGCCCCAGCATTTT. Its protein product is CASSPMQESNQPQHF.

J is TRBJ2-5 and V is TRBV6-2 or TRBV6-3; a possible D gene is TRBD1 (6 bases). Germline V gene sequence: CDR1 MNHEY, CDR2 SVGEGT. The V gene lost 6 bases and the J gene lost 5 bases, with 16 bases spanning the gap. CDR3 length equals 14 residues. The CDR3 loop is CASRLTGLLETQYF. DNA for the CDR3: TGTGCCAGCAGGTTGACAGGTCTGCTGGAGACCCAGTACTTC.

This clonotype was found many times. The rearrangement uses TRBV12-3 or TRBV12-4 and TRBJ2-3; tentatively, D is TRBD1 (6 bases). Between the trimmed V and J ends, which lost 4 bases and 3 bases, there was a span of 8 bases. The CDR3 sequence is 13 residues long. CDR3 residues: CASSSTGTDTQYF. CDR3 bases: TGTGCCAGCAGTTCAACAGGGACAGATACGCAGTATTTT.

With regard to this clonotype: A much larger clone differs by one base, so this may be a read error. The chain is built from TRBV5-6 and TRBJ2-2, with D maybe TRBD1 (5 bases). This CDR3 has 14 amino acids. Looked up from germline, CDR1 is SGHDT and CDR2 is YYEEEE. The V end lost 0 bases, the J end lost 5 bases, and 8 bases lay between the germline ends. The CDR3 DNA reads as TGTGCCAGCAGCTTGGGACAGAGGACCGGGGAGCTGTTTTTT. Translation gives CASSLGQRTGELFF.

The chain couples TRBV20-1 to TRBJ2-2; 8 nucleotides line up with TRBD2. The V segment lost 0 bases and the J segment 6 bases; nucleotides outside the gene matches: 6. The CDR3 length is 15 residues. Germline-derived CDR1 and CDR2 are DFQATT and SNEGSKA (reference sequence). The CDR3 DNA reads as TGCAGTGCTAGAGATCAGCGGGAGCGCTCCGGGGAGCTGTTTTTT. Translating it yields CSARDQRERSGELFF.

The V gene is TRBV29-1, the J gene TRBJ2-7; D might be TRBD2 (6 bases). The germline CDR1 and CDR2 sequences are SQVTM and ANQGSEA. Trimming stripped 6 bases from V and 6 bases from J, with 18 bases between. This CDR3 contains 13 residues. CDR3 residues: CSVRDRDRGEQYF. For the CDR3, the DNA is TGCAGCGTGCGGGATCGCGACCGGGGCGAGCAGTACTTC.